This is a list of T cell receptor beta chains from one sample in a study of blood T cells in healthy people across ages. MiXCR, run by TCRdb on the 5' RACE reads, gives a single entry per CDR3 protein. The data show about 760,000 distinct CDR3 sequences, approximately 53% seen once. Specimen: blood. The source of these receptors is a man aged 35-49 years in good health. Each CDR3 is given with its conserved first and last residue. D genes are given only for firm matches. Only some rows state a clone size, as once, few, many or a class for expanded clones.

>12|TRBV20-1|-|-
CSASGGRWGYTF
>14|TRBV29-1|TRBD1|-
CSVGVRDSSYEQYF
>15|TRBV5-6|-|-
CASSSGGGPIYGYTF
>19|TRBV18|-|few
CASSPRPPTLSGSPNEQYF
>19|TRBV11-2|TRBD2|-
CASSLALAGERKGTGELFF
>15|TRBV6-1|TRBD1|-
CAIGQGVAGANVLTF
>17|TRBV11-3|TRBD1|-
CASSSGQGAGDTGELFF
>14|TRBV20-1|TRBD2|-
CSRGTSGGAVTQYF
>14|TRBV6-1|-|-
CASSLLEGDTEAFF
>12|TRBV20-1|-|few
CSAREAGTEAFF
>14|TRBV6-1|-|-
CASSEAARTETQYF
>11|TRBV11-1|-|few
CASRSGGEQYF
>16|TRBV16|-|few
CASSQWPRDTTYEQYF
>16|TRBV4-3|TRBD2|once
CASSQEASGGDYTQYF
>15|TRBV3-1|TRBD1|-
CASSQVGTGYETQYF
>14|TRBV29-1|-|few
CSVDRLTEQETQYF
>15|TRBV6-1|-|-
CASSEARGGQETQYF
>17|TRBV14|-|-
CAPPSGCLGQGSYEQYF
>15|TRBV20-1|TRBD2|-
CSADGTSGGGDTQYF
>13|TRBV29-1|TRBD1|-
CSVYRGSGQTQYF
>13|TRBV11-1|-|-
CASSVMKSLEAFF
>15|TRBV6-5|-|-
CASSYGGPVRNEQFF
>14|TRBV6-5|-|-
CASSYTGLWETQYF
>13|TRBV20-1|-|-
CSASEQARQPQHF
>11|TRBV28|-|many
CASSPDSEQYF
>17|TRBV5-1|TRBD2|-
CASSLAPRLAGVYEQYF
>16|TRBV5-1|TRBD2|few
CASSFSTSGDQETQYF
>12|TRBV5-1|-|few
CASSHNGYEQYF
>13|TRBV2|TRBD1|-
CASSGDRLETQYF
>13|TRBV20-1|-|-
CSAHNEGGTEAFF
>11|TRBV29-1|-|-
CSVERGGEAFF
>15|TRBV7-2|-|-
CASSLALGSNEKLFF
>15|TRBV6-5|-|-
CASSYDRLGQETQYF
>17|TRBV6-1|TRBD2|-
CASRSGLAGAHQETQYF
>14|TRBV20-1|-|-
CSARVGGVEETQYF
>14|TRBV11-3|-|-
CASNYPTGGYEQYF
>15|TRBV9|TRBD2|-
CASSDTGGSTDTQYF
>14|TRBV27|-|-
CASSLRVLSYEQYF
>14|TRBV7-9|-|once
CASRRVQGDEKLFF
>16|TRBV25-1|-|-
CASSESFGPGVDTQYF
>14|TRBV3-1|TRBD1|-
CASSQGEGAETQYF
>14|TRBV15|-|-
CATSRSANTGELFF
>13|TRBV29-1|-|-
CSGRMIGLWGQFF
>13|TRBV27|-|once
CAAAWTSNNEQFF
>13|TRBV9|-|-
CASARGDTDTQYF
>13|TRBV29-1|TRBD2|-
CSVGSGFDNEQFF
>17|TRBV7-9|-|-
CASSPRLQGSGTDTQYF
>11|TRBV20-1|-|few
CSAGDYTEAFF
>20|TRBV6-5|TRBD1|few
CASSYPDPGQGAVGSYEQYF
>15|TRBV29-1|-|-
CSVESGLLQSYEQYF
>15|TRBV28|TRBD2|-
CASSSPGGSPHEQYF
>13|TRBV2|-|-
CASIGVGQETQYF
>16|TRBV6-5|-|-
CASSYSWVSGANVLTF
>14|TRBV7-9|-|few
CASSFGTGQAEAFF
>15|TRBV28|-|-
CASSILPGDRYEQYF
>13|TRBV27|-|once
CASRGLALYEQYF
>15|TRBV12-3/TRBV12-4|-|-
CASSSGLGISLGYTF
>12|TRBV29-1|-|-
CSAGSGTYEQYF